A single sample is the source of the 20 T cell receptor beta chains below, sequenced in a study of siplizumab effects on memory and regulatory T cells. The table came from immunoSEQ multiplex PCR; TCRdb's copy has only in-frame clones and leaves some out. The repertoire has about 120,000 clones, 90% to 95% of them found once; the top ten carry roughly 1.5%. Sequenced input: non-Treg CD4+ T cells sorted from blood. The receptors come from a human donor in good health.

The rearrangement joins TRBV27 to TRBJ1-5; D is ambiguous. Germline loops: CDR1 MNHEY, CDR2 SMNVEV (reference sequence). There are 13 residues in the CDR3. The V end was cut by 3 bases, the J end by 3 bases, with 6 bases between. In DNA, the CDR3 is TGTGCCAGCAGTTTGGACGACAATCAGCCCCAGCATTTT. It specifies CASSLDDNQPQHF.

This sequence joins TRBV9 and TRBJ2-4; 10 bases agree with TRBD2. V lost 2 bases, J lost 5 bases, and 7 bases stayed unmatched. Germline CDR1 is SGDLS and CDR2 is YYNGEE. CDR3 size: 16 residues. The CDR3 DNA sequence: TGTGCCAGCAGCGTTTCTAGCGGGAGTCCCCAAAACATTCAGTACTTC. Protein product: CASSVSSGSPQNIQYF.

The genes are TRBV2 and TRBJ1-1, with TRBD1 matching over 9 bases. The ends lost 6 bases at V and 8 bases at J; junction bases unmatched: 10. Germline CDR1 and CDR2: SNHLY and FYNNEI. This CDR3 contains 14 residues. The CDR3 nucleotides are TGTGCCAGCAGGGTGGACAGGGGTTCGCTCGAAGCTTTCTTT. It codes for CASRVDRGSLEAFF.

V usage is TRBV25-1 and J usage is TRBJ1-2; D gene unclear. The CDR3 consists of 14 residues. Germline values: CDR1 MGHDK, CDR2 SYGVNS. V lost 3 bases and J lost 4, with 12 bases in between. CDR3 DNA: TGTGCCAGCAGTGAGCCTGAGGGCTTCTATGGCTACACCTTC. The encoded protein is CASSEPEGFYGYTF.

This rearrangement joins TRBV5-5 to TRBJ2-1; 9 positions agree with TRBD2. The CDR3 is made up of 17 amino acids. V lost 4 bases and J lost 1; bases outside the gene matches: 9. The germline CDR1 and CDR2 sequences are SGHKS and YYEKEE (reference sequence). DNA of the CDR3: TGTGCCAGCAGCCTGACCCTAGCGGGATTGTCCTACAATGAGCAGTTCTTC. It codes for CASSLTLAGLSYNEQFF.

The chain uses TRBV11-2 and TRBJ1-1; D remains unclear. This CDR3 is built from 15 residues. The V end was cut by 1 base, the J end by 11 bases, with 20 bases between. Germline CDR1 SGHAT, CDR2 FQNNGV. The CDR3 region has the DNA TGTGCCAGCAGCTTAGGTAGGACGTCCGTCCTGGGGGCTTTCTTT. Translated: CASSLGRTSVLGAFF.

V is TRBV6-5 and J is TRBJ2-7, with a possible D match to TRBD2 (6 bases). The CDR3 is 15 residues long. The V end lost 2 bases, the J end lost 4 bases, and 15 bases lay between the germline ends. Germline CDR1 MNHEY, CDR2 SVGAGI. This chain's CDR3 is CASSYRRDGVYEQYF. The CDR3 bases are TGTGCCAGCAGTTACAGGCGGGACGGGGTTTACGAGCAGTACTTC.

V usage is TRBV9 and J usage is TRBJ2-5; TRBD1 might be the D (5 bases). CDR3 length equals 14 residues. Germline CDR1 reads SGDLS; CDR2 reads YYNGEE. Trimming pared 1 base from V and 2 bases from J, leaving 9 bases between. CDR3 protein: CASSVHGQQETQYF. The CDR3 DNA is TGTGCCAGCAGCGTACACGGACAACAAGAGACCCAGTACTTC.

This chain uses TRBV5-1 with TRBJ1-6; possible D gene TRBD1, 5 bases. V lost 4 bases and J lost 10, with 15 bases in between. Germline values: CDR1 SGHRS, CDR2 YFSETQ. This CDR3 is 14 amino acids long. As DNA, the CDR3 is TGCGCCAGCAGCCCGGGGCAGGGAGGCTCACCCCTCCACTTT. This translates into CASSPGQGGSPLHF.

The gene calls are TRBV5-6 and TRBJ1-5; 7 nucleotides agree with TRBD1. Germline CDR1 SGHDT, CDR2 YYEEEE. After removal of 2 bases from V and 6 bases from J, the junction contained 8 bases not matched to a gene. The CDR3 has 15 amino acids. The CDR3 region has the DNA TGTGCCAGCAGCTTCGGTAGGGGGCGCCTTCAGCCCCAGCATTTT. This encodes CASSFGRGRLQPQHF.

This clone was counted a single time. The CDR3, as DNA: TGTGCCAGCAGCCAAGGGACAGGGAGAGGGGGTAGCAATCAGCCCCAGCATTTT. Amino acid sequence: CASSQGTGRGGSNQPQHF. This chain joins TRBV7-8 and TRBJ1-5; 9 nucleotides agree with TRBD1. V lost 5 bases to trimming and J lost 0 bases; unmatched junction nucleotides: 11. This CDR3 region has 18 residues. The germline gives CDR1 SGHVS, CDR2 FQNEAQ.

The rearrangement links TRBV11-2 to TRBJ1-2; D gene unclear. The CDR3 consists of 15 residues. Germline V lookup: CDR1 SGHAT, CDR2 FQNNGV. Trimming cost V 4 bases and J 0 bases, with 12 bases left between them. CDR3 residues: CASSSRAAANYGYTF. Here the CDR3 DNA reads TGTGCCAGCAGCTCCCGTGCCGCAGCTAACTATGGCTACACCTTC. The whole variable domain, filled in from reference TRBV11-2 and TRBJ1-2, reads EAGVAQSPRYKIIEKRQSVAFWCNPISGHATLYWYQQILGQGPKLLIQFQNNGVVDDSQLPKDRFSAERLKGVDSTLKIQPAKLEDSAVYLCASSSRAAANYGYTFGSGTRLTVV.

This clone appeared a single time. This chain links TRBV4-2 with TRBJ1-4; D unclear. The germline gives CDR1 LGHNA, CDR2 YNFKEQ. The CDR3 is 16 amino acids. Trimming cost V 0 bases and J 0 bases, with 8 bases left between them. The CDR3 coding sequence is TGTGCCAGCAGCCAAGATAACAGTGCAACTAATGAAAAACTGTTTTTT. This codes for CASSQDNSATNEKLFF.

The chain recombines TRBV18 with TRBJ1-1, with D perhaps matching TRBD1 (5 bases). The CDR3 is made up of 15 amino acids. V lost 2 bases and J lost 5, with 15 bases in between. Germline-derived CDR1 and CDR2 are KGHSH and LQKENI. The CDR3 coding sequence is TGTGCCAGCTCACCAAACGGGGCGCCGGGAACTGAAGCTTTCTTT. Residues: CASSPNGAPGTEAFF.

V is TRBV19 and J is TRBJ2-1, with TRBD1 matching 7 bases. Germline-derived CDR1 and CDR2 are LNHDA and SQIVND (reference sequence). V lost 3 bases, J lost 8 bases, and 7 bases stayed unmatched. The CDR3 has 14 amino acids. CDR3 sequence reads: CASSMTGWSDEQFF. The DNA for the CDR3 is TGTGCCAGTAGTATGACAGGGTGGTCCGATGAGCAGTTCTTC.

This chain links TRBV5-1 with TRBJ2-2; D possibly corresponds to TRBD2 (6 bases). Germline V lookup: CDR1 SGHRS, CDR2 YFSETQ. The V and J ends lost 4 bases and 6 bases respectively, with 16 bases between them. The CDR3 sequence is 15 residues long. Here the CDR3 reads CASSPGGLPPGELFF. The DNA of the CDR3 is TGCGCCAGCAGCCCGGGCGGACTACCTCCCGGGGAGCTGTTTTTT.

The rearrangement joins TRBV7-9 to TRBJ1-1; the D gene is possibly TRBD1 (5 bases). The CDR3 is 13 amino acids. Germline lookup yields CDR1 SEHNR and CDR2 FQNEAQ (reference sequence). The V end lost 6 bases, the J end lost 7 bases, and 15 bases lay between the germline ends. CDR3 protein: CASSKDWGSEAFF. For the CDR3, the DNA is TGTGCCAGCAGTAAGGATTGGGGCAGTGAAGCTTTCTTT.

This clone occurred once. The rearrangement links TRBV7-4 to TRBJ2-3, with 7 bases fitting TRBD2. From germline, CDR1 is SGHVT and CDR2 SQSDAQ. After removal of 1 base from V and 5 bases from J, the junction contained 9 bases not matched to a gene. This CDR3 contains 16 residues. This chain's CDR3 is CASSLEAGVAGDTQYF. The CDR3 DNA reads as TGTGCCAGCAGCTTAGAGGCGGGAGTAGCTGGAGATACGCAGTATTTT.

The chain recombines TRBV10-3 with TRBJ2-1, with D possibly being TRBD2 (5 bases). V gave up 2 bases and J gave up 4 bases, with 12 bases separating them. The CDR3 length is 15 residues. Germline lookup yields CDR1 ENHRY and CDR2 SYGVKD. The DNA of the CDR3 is TGTGCCATCAGTGAGCCCACTAGGTCTTACAATGAGCAGTTCTTC. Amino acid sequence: CAISEPTRSYNEQFF.

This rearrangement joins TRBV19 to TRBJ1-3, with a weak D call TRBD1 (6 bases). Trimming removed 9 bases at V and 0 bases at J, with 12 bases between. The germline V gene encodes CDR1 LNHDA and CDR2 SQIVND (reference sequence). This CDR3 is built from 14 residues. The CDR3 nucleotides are TGTGCCAGCACTACAGGGAGCTCTGGAAACACCATATATTTT. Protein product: CASTTGSSGNTIYF.